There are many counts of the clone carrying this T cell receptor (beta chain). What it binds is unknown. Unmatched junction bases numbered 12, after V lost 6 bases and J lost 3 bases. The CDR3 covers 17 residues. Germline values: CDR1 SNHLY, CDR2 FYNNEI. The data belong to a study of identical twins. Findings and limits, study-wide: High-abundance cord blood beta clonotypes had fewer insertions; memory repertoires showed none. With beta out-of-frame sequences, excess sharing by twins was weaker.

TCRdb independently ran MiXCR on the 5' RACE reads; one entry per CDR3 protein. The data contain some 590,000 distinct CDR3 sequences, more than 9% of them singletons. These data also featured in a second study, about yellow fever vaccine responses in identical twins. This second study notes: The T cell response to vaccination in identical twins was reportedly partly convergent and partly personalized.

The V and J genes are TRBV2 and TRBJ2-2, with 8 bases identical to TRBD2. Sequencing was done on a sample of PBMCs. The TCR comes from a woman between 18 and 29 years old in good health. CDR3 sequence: CASSERSSGGYTGELFF. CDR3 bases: TGTGCCAGCAGCGAAAGGTCAAGCGGGGGCTACACCGGGGAGCTGTTTTTT.